The T cell receptor (beta chain) under discussion was sequenced for a study of T cell clones after liver transplantation. At the level of the study: As an antigen-independent comparator, third-party-reactive TCRbeta sequences came from pre-transplant mixed lymphocyte reactions. At least one year of complete immunosuppression withdrawal without enzymes over twice normal defined tolerance. Study-wide results and limits: A significant post-transplant drop in circulating graft-donor-reactive CD4 TCRbeta sequences occurred in most of the 8 subjects.

TCRdb keeps only in-frame clones here, not all; method: immunoSEQ multiplex PCR. This table has under 12,000 clones, roughly 70% appearing once. On this clone itself: The antigen remains undetermined.

This CDR3 is 13 amino acids long. The clonotype was recovered from a human patient who received a liver transplant. Some T cells may have originated in the graft donor. The V and J genes are TRBV21-1 and TRBJ2-7; TRBD2, as called in the table, went unchecked against the DNA. TRBV21-1 is a pseudogene locus. The source was CD4+ T cells from blood, collected 30 to 34 months after liver transplant. CDR3 in DNA: TGTGCCAGCAGCAAAGTAGCGGGAGCCGAGCAGTACGTC. Translated, it gives CASSKVAGAEQYV.